The T cell receptor beta chain described here comes from a study of radiotherapy plus CTLA-4 blockade in lung cancer. This table comes from immunoSEQ multiplex PCR, and its TCRdb copy is limited to in-frame clones, with some not included. The sample yields 60,000 to 70,000 clones, 79% seen once. This clone has only a few counts. The CDR3 spans 16 residues. The clonotype originates from a human donor with non-small cell lung cancer who had a complete response to radiotherapy plus ipilimumab. Sample: peripheral blood, taken from a patient treated with radiotherapy plus ipilimumab. The chain recombines TRBV1 with TRBJ2-2; TRBD1, the table's D call, was not compared with the DNA. TRBV1 is described as a pseudogene. CDR3 DNA sequence: TGCACCAGCAGCCACCGAGACAGAGACTACACCGGGGAGCTGTTTTTT. Translated, it gives CTSSHRDRDYTGELFF.